These T cell receptor beta chains were read from a single sample in a study of stem cell transplantation in POMP-related autoinflammatory disease. The table came from immunoSEQ multiplex PCR; TCRdb's copy has only in-frame clones and leaves some out. Of about 1,300 clones in the sample, around 80% were seen once. Here the sequenced sample was CD4+ follicular helper T cells (Tfh) from PBMCs, taken before stem cell transplantation. The receptors stem from a human donor with POMP-related autoinflammation and immune dysregulation (PRAID). CDR3s include the opening cysteine and the closing phenylalanine or tryptophan. The D gene is left open where the match is weak. Expanded clones are given a class, and other clones once, few, many or no size at all.

V,size,J,D,DNA,CDR3
TRBV9,.,TRBJ2-5,TRBD1,TGTGCCAGCAGCGCCGGGACAGGGAAGGAGACCCAGTACTTC,CASSAGTGKETQYF
TRBV7-9,.,TRBJ2-5,.,TGTGCCAGCAGCACACGAGCGGGTAATGAGACCCAGTACTTC,CASSTRAGNETQYF
TRBV10-3,few,TRBJ2-7,TRBD2,TGTGCCATCAGGTCGGGACTAGCGGGAGGAGAGCAGTACTTC,CAIRSGLAGGEQYF
TRBV6-5,.,TRBJ2-7,TRBD2,TGTGCCAGCAGTTACGGCGGGGGTCTTACCTACGAGCAGTACTTC,CASSYGGGLTYEQYF
TRBV9,.,TRBJ1-5,.,TGTGCCAGCAGCCCAGATCCCAATCAGCCCCAGCATTTT,CASSPDPNQPQHF
TRBV19,.,TRBJ1-4,.,TGTGCCAGTAAGACAAAACTGTTTTTT,CASKTKLFF
TRBV5-1,.,TRBJ1-1,TRBD1,TGCGCCAGCAGACAGGACAGGGGACGAGTGAACACTGAAGCTTTCTTT,CASRQDRGRVNTEAFF
TRBV15,hyperexpanded,TRBJ2-7,.,TGTGCCACCAGCAGAGATGGGGGGTCCTACGAGCAGTACTTC,CATSRDGGSYEQYF
TRBV5-1,.,TRBJ2-3,.,TGCGCCAGCAGCGATAGGGGATCTAGCACAGATACGCAGTATTTT,CASSDRGSSTDTQYF
TRBV18,.,TRBJ2-6,.,TGTGCCAGCTCACCAGTCGGGCTCCGACACTCTGGGGCCAACGTCCTGACTTTC,CASSPVGLRHSGANVLTF
TRBV5-1,.,TRBJ1-1,.,TGCGCCAGCAGCGCGGACAGCATGAACACTGAAGCTTTCTTT,CASSADSMNTEAFF
TRBV5-1,.,TRBJ2-1,TRBD2,TGCGCCAGCAGCCTTGTGGTAGCGGGAGGGTACAATGAGCAGTTCTTC,CASSLVVAGGYNEQFF
TRBV10-3,.,TRBJ2-7,TRBD2,TGTGCCATCAGTGAGTCTCTAGCGGGGGGGCCGGGAGACGAGCAGTACTTC,CAISESLAGGPGDEQYF